The clone carrying this TCR beta chain was recorded at least ten times. TCRdb keeps only in-frame clones here, not all; method: immunoSEQ multiplex PCR. This table has about 50,000 clones, 53% appearing once. Deletions cut 7 bases from V and 4 bases from J, with 11 bases between. The germline V gene has CDR1 MNHNY and CDR2 SVGAGI (reference sequence). CDR3 length: 12 amino acids. The source of the sample is a study of cytotoxic CD8 clonotypes in ibrutinib-treated CLL. Study background: Partial response occurred in about 25 patients and complete response in 2; at median about 6 years, approximately 14 remained remitted and around 12 progressed. Specimens for response were gathered following a median approximately 12 months of therapy, spanning 6 to 36.

The sample here was PBMCs, taken after 12 months of ibrutinib treatment. This TCR came from a human donor with chronic lymphocytic leukemia. The chain uses TRBV6-6 and TRBJ2-7; no firm D call. The CDR3 loop is CASIDPYYEQYF. Here the CDR3 DNA reads TGTGCCAGCATAGACCCGTATTACGAGCAGTACTTC.